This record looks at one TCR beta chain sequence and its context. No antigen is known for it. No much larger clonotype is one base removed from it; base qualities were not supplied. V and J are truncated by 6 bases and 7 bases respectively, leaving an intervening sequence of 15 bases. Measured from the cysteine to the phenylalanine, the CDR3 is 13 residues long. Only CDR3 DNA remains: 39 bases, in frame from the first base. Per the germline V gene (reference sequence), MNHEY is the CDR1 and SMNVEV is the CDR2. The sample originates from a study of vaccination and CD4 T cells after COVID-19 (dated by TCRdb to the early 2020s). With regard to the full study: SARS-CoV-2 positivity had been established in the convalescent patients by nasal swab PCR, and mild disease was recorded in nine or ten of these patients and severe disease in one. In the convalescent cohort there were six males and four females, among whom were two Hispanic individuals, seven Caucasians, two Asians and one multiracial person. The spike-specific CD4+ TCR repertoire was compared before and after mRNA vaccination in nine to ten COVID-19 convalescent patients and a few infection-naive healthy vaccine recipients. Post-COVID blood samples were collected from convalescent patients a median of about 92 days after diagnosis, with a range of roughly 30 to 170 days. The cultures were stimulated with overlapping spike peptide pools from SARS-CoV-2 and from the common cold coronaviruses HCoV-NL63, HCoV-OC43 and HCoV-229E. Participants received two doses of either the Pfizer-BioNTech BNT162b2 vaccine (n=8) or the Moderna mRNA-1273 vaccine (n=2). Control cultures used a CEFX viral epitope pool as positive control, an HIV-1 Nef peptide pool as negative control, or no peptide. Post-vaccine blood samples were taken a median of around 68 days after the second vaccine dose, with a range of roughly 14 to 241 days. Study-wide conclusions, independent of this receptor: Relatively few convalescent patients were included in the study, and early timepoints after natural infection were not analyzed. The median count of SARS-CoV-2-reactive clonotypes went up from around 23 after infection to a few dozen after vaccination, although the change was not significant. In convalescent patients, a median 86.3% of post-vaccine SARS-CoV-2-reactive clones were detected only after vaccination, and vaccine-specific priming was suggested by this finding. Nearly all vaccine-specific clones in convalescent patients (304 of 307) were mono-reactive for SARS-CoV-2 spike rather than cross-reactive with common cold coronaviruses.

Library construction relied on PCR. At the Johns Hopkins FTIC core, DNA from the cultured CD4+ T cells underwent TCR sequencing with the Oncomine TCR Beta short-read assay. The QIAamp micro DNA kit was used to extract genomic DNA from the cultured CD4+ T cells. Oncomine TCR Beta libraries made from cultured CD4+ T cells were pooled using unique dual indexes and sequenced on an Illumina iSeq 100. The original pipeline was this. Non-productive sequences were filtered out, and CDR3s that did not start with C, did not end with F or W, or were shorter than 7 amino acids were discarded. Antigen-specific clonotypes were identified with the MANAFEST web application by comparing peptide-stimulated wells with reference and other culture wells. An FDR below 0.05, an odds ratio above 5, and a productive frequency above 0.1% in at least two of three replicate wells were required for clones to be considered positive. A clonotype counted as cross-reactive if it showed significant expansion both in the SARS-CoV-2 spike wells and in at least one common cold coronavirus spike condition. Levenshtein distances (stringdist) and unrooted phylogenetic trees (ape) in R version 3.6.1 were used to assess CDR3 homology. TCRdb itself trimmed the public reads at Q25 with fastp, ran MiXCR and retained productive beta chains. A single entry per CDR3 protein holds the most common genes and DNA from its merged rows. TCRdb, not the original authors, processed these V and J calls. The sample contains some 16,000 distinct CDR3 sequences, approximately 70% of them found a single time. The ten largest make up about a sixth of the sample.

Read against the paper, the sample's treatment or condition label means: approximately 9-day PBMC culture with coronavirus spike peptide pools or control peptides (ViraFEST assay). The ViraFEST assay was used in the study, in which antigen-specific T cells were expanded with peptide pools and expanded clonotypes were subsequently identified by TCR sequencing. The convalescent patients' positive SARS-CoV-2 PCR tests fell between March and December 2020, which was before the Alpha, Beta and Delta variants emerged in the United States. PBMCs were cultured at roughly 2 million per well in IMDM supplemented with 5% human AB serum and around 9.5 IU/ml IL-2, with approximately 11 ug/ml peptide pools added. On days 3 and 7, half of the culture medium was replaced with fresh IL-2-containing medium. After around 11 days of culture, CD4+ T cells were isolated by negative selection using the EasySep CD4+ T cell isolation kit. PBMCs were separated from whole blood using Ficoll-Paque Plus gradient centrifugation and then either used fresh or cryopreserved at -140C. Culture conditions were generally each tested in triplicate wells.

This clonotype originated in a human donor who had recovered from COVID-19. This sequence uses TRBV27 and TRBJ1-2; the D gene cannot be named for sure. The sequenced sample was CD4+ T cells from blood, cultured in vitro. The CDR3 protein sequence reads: CASRTPWEVGYTF. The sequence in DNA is TGTGCCAGCAGGACTCCTTGGGAGGTTGGCTACACCTTC.